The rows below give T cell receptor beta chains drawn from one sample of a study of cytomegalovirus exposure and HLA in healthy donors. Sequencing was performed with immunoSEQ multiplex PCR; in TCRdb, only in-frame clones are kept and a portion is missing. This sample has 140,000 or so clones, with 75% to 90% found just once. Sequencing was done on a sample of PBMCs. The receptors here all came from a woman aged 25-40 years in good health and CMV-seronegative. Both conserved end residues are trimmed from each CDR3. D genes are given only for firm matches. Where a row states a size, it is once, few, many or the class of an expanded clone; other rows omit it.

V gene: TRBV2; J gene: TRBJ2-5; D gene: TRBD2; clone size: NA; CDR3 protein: ASSVLAELGETQY
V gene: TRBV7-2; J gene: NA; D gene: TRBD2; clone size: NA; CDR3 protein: ASSRNPGLAYEQY
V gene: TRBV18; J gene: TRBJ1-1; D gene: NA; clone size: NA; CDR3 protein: ASSPPTVATRNTEAF
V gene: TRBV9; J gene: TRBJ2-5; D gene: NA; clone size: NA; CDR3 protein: ASSVGGGRWETQY
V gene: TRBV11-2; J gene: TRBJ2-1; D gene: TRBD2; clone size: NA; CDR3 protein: ASSLGASGGHNEQF
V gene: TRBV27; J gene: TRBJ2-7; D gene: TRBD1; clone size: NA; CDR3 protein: ASRVGQGSYEQY
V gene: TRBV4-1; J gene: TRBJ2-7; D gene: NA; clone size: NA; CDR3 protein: ASSQDTESSYEQY
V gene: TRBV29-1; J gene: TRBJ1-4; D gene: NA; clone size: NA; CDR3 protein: SGTDRANEKLF
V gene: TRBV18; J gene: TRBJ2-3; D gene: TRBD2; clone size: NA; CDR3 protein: ASSTKTSGSADTQY
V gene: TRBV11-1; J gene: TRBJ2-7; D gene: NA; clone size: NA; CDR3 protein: ASSSLPVLDYLPYEQY
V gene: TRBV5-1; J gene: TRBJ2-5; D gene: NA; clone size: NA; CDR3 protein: ASSPSTGHLHPY
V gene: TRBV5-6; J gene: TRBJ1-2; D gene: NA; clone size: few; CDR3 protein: ASSSVQVANYGYT
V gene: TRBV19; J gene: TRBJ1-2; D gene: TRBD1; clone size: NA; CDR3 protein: ASSKGQDYGYT
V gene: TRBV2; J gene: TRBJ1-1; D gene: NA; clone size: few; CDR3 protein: ASTPLEGVNTEAF
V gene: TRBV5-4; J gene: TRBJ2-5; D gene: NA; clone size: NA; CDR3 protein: ASSSGRRQETQY
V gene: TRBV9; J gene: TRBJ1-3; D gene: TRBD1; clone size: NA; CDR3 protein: ASSKGGRGPGNTIY
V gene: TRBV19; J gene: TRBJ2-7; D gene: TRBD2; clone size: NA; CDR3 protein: ASSIGASGKIEQY
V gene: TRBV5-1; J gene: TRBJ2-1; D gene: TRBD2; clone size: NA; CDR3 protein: ASFKSTGTSPTEQF
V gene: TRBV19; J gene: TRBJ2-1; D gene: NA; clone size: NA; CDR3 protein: ASSTAGPDRQF
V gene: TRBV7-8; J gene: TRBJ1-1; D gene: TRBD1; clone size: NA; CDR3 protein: ASSSQPGQGNTEAF
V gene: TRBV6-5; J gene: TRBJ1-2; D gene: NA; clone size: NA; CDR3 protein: ASSYSRAGGYT
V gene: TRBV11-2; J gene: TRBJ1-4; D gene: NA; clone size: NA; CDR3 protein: ASSLDPDTTGEKLF
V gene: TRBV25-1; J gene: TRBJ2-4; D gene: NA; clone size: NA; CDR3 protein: ASRDKSNIQY
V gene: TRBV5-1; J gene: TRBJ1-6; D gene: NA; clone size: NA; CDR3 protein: ASNAGGTGNSPLH
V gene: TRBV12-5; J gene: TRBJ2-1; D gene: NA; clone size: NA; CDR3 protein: ASGRLTGTQRVSYNEQF
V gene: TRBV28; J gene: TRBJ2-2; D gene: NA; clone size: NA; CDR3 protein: ASSRMPGQNTGELF
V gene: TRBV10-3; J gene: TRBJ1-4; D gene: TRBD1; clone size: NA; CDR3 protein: AISESRGRGPSGVDEKLF
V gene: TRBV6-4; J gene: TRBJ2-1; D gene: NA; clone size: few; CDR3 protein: ASSDEAAGHNEQF
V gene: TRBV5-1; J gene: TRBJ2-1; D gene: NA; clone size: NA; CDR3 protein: ASSFVTGTNNEQF
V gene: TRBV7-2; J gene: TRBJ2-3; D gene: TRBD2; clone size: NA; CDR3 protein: ASSLWAGGRADTQY
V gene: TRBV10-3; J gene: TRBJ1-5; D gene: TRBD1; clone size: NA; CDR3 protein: AISEGGQGFYQPQH
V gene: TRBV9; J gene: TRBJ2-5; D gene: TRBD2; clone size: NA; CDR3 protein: ASSPTSGGETQY
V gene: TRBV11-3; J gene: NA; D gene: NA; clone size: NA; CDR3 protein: ASSFGTQVNEQY
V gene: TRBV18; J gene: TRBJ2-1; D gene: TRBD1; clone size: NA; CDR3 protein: ASSWDRERVEQF
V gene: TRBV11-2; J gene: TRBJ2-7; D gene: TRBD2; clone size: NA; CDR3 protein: ASSLELAGAPEQY
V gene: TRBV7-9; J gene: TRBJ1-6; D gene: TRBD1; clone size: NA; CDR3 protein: SSSPRTGTYNSPLH
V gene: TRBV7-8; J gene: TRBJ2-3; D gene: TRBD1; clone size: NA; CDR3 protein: ASSYPWDRGRTDTQY
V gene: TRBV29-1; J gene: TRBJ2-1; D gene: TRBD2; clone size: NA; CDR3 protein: SALSGGSSYNEQF
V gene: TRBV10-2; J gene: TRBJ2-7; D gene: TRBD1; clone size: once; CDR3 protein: ASSVGTGGIYEQY
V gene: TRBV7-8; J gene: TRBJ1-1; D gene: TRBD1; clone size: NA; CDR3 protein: ASSTTTGTGREAF
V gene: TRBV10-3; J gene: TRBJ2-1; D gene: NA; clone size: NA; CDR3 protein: AHATGDVEQF
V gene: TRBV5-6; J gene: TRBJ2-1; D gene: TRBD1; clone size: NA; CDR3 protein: ASTLGTAYNEQF
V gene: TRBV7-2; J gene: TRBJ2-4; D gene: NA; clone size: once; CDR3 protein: ASSLGLSAKNIQY
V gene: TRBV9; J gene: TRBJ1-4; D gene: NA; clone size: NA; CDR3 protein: ASSVGQQGEKLF
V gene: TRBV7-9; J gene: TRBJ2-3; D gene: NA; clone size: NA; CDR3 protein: ASSSGYGGDTQY
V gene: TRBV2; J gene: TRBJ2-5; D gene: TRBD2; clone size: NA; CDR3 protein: ATSGGPGETQY
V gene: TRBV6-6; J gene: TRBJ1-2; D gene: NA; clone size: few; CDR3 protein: ASSPRIGGGDYGYT
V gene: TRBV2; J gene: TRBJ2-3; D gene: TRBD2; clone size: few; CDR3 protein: AGGTSGTDTQY
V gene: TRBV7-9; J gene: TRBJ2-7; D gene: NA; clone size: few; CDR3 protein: ASRSDARVPYEQY
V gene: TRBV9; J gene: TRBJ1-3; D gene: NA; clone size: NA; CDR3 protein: ASSEAPAGYGAGNTIY
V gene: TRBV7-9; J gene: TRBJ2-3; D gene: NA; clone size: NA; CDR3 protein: ASSLIRGPDTQY
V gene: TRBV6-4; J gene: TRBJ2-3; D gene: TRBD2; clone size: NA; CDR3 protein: ASSDSFGGRPHTQY